This T cell receptor beta chain came from a study of blood T cell repertoires in COVID-19. Study context: PBMCs, B-cell-depleted T cells, or T cells were the source of the cDNA or gDNA that made up the material.

Trimming took 0 bases from V and 6 from J; bases not matched to a gene: 2. This CDR3 spans 13 amino acids. The germline V gene has CDR1 SGHRS and CDR2 YFSETQ. TCRdb's table, derived via immunoSEQ multiplex PCR, lists solely in-frame clones and lacks some. The profile shows about 140,000 clones, roughly 85% of them singletons. The source of this sequence is a man aged 55 to 70 with acute or convalescent COVID-19. Sequenced sample: peripheral blood. The chain is built from TRBV5-1 and TRBJ1-2; 7 bases match TRBD1. CDR3 residues: CASSLGGQNGYTF. DNA of the CDR3: TGCGCCAGCAGCTTGGGGGGACAGAATGGCTACACCTTC.